This T cell receptor beta chain was profiled in a study of Graves' ophthalmopathy and Graves' hyperthyroidism (dated by TCRdb to 2016 to 2018). With regard to the full study: Peripheral blood samples were taken at the time of initial diagnosis, before any treatment was given. To tell Graves' ophthalmopathy apart from Graves' hyperthyroidism, and to predict which patients would progress to ophthalmopathy, the study relied on TCR beta repertoire signatures. In total, over 130 blood samples were TCR-sequenced: some 40 ophthalmopathy, under 85 hyperthyroidism and some 17 hyperthyroidism-to-ophthalmopathy patients. To explore V-J signatures distinguishing ophthalmopathy from hyperthyroidism, a discovery set of about a hundred patients (around 44 ophthalmopathy, about 57 stable hyperthyroidism) was enrolled. An independent validation cohort comprised roughly 20 hyperthyroidism patients and 15 to 17 patients who later progressed from hyperthyroidism to ophthalmopathy. In a handful of hyperthyroidism patients, the T-cell repertoire of thyroid tissue was compared with the T-cell repertoire of blood. After sampling, hyperthyroidism patients received methimazole starting at 30 mg daily, and ophthalmopathy patients received high-dose intravenous methylprednisolone.

Ophthalmopathy patients were characterized by moderately to severely active disease, a Clinical Activity Score of at least 3, a NOSPECS grade of at least 4, and a disease duration under 3 months. Patients were excluded if they had other autoimmune diseases, uncontrolled infections, pregnancy or lactation. Diagnosis was based on clinical symptoms, serum thyroxine, TRAb, thyroid ultrasound and orbital computed tomography. Ficoll-Paque density gradient centrifugation was used to isolate PBMCs from about 9 ml of fresh peripheral blood. Total RNA was extracted with Trizol reagent and quality-checked on an Agilent 2100 Bioanalyzer. From its cysteine to its phenylalanine, the CDR3 spans 14 amino acids. Only the CDR3 region is kept as DNA, spanning 42 bases read in frame from base 1. V ends up 3 bases short and J 6 bases short, with an unmatched junction base count of 7. Via the germline V gene (reference sequence), CDR1 is SEHNR and CDR2 FQNEAQ.

For repertoire sequencing, TCR beta CDR3 regions were amplified from RNA transcripts. A first-round RT-PCR used HTBI primers with the Qiagen OneStep RT-PCR kit, followed by a second-round multiplex PCR, size selection and purification. Libraries were sequenced paired-end with 100 bp reads on an Illumina HiSeq2000. Concerning the study's data processing: Reads were processed with SOAPnuke, discarding reads with adapters, uncalled bases, mean Phred below 15, or no exact constant-primer or identifier match. High-quality paired reads were merged with COPE v1.2.5. Unique nucleotide sequences were defined as clonotypes and aligned to IMGT TRB V, D and J references using MiTCR v1.1. Only V-J combinations with frequency above 0.0001 were analysed, covering about 99% of repertoires. For each V-J combination, a TCR clonal expansion and chaos score was defined as the ratio of F50 clonal expansion to chaos observed in the TCRdist matrix. Welch's t-statistics and random forest were used to narrow the features down to more than 10 V-J combinations, which were then fed into a naive Bayes classifier. The Morisita-Horn index was used to measure how similar the thyroid and blood repertoires were. Starting from the raw public reads, TCRdb applied fastp trimming at Q25, assembled clones with MiXCR and retained in-frame beta chains. Each entry merges the rows of one CDR3 protein and shows their most common DNA and genes. The V and J calls and clone size are TCRdb's, not the authors'. The sample table holds hundreds of thousands of distinct CDR3 sequences, of which roughly 41% were seen once. Under 3.5% of the sample comes from the top ten.

Points the paper makes about the study in general: Among expanded thyroid clonotypes with frequency above 0.001, most also showed up in blood, which suggests that blood repertoires may reflect the thyroid immune response. Sample size was not statistically predetermined, and group allocation was not concealed from the investigators. In cross-validation, the 13-signature model distinguished ophthalmopathy from stable hyperthyroidism with about 90% sensitivity and 81% to 82% specificity, while in the test set the corresponding values were roughly 80% and 75%. In validation, the model predicted ophthalmopathy progression with more than 70% sensitivity and less than 80% specificity; 12 predicted patients were CT-confirmed with GO in a median of roughly 6.8 months.

This clonotype was seen ten or more times. Its cognate antigen has yet to be identified. Base qualities are not at hand, and no much larger clone is one base apart. Sample: peripheral blood. This clonotype originated in an adult man with Graves' ophthalmopathy. This sequence uses TRBV7-9 and TRBJ1-2; 7 middle bases align to TRBD1. This receptor has the CDR3 CASSFLTGADGYTF. The DNA sequence follows: TGTGCCAGCAGCTTCCTTACAGGGGCGGATGGCTACACCTTC. Extended through the reference TRBV7-9 and TRBJ1-2 proteins, this CDR3 yields the full variable domain: DTGVSQNPRHKITKRGQNVTFRCDPISEHNRLYWYRQTLGQGPEFLTYFQNEAQLEKSRLLSDRFSAERPKGSFSTLEIQRTEQGDSAMYLCASSFLTGADGYTFGSGTRLTVV.